This T cell receptor beta chain was identified during a study of shared T cell receptors in the human thymus. This CDR3 has 14 residues. Germline V lookup: CDR1 LNHDA, CDR2 SQIVND (reference sequence). V lost 5 bases to trimming and J lost 4 bases, with 12 bases between them. The table came from immunoSEQ multiplex PCR; TCRdb's copy has only in-frame clones and leaves some out. The sample has about 500,000 clones; 75% to 80% are singletons. These data were also reused for a study on human thymus T cells.

V is TRBV19 and J is TRBJ1-5, with D tentatively TRBD1 (6 bases). Material for sequencing was thymocytes. The receptor's source is a boy younger than two with a congenital heart defect. The CDR3 protein is CASSSRGWNQPQHF. CDR3 sequence (DNA): TGTGCCAGTAGTTCCAGGGGCTGGAATCAGCCCCAGCATTTT.